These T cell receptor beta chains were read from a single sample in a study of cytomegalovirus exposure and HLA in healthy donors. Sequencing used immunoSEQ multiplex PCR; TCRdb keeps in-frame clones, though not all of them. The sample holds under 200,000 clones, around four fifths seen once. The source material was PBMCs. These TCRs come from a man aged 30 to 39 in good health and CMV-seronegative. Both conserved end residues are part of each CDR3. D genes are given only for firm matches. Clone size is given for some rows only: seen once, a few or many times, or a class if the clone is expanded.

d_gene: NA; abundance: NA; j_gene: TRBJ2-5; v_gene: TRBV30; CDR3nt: TGTGCCTGGAGTGGCGGTAGTCAAGAGACCCAGTACTTC; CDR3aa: CAWSGGSQETQYF
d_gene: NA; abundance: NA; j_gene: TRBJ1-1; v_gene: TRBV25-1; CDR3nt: TGTGCCAGCAGTGAATATTTAGCGAACACTGAAGCTTTCTTT; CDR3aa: CASSEYLANTEAFF
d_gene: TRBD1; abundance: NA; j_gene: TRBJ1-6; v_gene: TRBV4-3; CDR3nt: TGCGCCAGCAGCCAACTGACAGGGGGCGATAATTCACCCCTCCACTTT; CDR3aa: CASSQLTGGDNSPLHF
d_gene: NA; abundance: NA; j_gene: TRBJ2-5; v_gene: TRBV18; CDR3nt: TGTGCCAGCTCACCCCCGTACTACCAAGAGACCCAGTACTTC; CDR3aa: CASSPPYYQETQYF
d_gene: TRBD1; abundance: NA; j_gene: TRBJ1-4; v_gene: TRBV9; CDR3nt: TGTGCCAGCAGCGCAAGACAGGGTCTTAATGAAAAACTGTTTTTT; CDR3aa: CASSARQGLNEKLFF
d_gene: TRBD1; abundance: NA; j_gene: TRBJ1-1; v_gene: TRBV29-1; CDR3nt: TGCAGCGTAGGGACAGGGGGCGCGAGGACTGAAGCTTTCTTT; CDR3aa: CSVGTGGARTEAFF
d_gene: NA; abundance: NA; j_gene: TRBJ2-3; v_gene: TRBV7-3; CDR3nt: TGTGCCAGCAGCTTGGGGCTGAGCACAGATACGCAGTATTTT; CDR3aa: CASSLGLSTDTQYF
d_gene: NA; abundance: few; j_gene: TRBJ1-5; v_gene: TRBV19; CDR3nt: TGTGCCAGTGTCTGCAATCAGCCCCAGCATTTT; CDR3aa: CASVCNQPQHF
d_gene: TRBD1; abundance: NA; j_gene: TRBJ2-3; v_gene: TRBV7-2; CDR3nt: TGTGCCAGCAGCTGGGACAGGGTGGATACGCAGTATTTT; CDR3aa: CASSWDRVDTQYF
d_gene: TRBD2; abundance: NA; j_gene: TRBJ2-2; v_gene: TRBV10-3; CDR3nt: TGTGCCATCAGTGAGTCGGGACTAGCGGGAGGTACCTACACCGGGGAGCTGTTTTTT; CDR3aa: CAISESGLAGGTYTGELFF
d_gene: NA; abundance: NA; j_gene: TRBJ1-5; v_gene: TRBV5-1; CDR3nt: TGCGCCAGCAGCTTGGATGGGGGGGAAAATCAGCCCCAGCATTTT; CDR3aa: CASSLDGGENQPQHF
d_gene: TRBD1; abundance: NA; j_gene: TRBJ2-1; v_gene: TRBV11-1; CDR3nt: TGTGCCAGCAGCTTAGCCCGAACCGGGACAGGCTACAATGAGCAGTTCTTC; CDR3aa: CASSLARTGTGYNEQFF
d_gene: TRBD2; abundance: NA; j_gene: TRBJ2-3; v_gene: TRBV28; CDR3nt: TGTGCCAGCTACCCCTTAAGATTTAGCGGGAGTAGCACAGATACGCAGTATTTT; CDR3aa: CASYPLRFSGSSTDTQYF
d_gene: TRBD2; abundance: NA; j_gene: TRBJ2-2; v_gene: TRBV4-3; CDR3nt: TGCGCCAGCAGCCAAGACCGGCTAGCGGGAACCGGGGAGCTGTTTTTT; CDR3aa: CASSQDRLAGTGELFF
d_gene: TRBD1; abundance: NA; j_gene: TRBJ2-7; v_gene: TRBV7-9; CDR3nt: TGTGCCAGCAGCTTGCGACAGGGGGTCCCCTACGAGCAGTACTTC; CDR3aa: CASSLRQGVPYEQYF
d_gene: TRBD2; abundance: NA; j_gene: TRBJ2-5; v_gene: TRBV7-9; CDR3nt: TGTGCCAGCACCCTACTGGGGGGGGGAGAGACCCAGTACTTC; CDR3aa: CASTLLGGGETQYF
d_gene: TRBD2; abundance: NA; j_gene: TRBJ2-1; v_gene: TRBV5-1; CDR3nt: TGCGCCAGCAGCCCCCGACTAGCGGGGGCCTACAATGAGCAGTTCTTC; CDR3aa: CASSPRLAGAYNEQFF
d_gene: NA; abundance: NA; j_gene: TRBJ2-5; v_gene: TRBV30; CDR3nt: TGTGCCTGGAGCCAGGGGGGAAAGACCCAGTACTTC; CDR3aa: CAWSQGGKTQYF
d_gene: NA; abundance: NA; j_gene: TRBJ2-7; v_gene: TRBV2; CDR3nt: TGTGCCAGCAGAGCCCGGGTGACTGCCTACGAGCAGTACTTC; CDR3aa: CASRARVTAYEQYF
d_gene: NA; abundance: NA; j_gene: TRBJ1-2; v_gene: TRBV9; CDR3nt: TGTGCCAGCAGCGTAGTCTCGAGGGGCTACACCTTC; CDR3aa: CASSVVSRGYTF
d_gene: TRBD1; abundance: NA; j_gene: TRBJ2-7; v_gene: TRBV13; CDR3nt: TGTGCCAGCATGGCCCGGGACAGGGGAGCCGAGCAGTACTTC; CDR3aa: CASMARDRGAEQYF
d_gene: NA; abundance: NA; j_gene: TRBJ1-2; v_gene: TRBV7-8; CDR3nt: TGTGCCAGCAGCGGCCGGGGGGCGAACTATGGCTACACCTTC; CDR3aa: CASSGRGANYGYTF
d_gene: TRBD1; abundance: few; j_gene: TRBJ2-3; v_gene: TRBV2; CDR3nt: TGTGCCAGCAGTGACCCCGGGACAGGGATTAGCACAGATACGCAGTATTTT; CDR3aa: CASSDPGTGISTDTQYF
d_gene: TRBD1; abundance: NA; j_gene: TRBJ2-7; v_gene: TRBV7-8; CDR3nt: TGTGCCAGCAGCCATGGACAGGGGGCTTCCCACGAGCAGTACTTC; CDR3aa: CASSHGQGASHEQYF
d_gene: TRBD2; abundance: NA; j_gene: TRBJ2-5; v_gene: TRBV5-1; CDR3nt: TGCGCCAGCAGTTCAGCGGGGGGAGCAGAGACCCAGTACTTC; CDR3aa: CASSSAGGAETQYF
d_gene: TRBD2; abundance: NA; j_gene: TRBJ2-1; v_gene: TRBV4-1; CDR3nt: TGCGCCAGCAGCCGGCTAGCGGGGAACAATGAGCAGTTCTTC; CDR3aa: CASSRLAGNNEQFF
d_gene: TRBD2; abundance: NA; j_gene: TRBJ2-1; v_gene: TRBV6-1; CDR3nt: TGTGCCAGCAGTAAGCGGGAGGGCCCCGATGAGCAGTTCTTC; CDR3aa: CASSKREGPDEQFF
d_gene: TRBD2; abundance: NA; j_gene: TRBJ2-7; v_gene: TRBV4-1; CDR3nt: TGCGCCAGCAGCCAGGGGAGGGCGAGGGGTCCGCACGAGCAGTACTTC; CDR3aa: CASSQGRARGPHEQYF
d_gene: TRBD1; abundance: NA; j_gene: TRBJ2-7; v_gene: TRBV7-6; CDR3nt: TGTGCCAGCTACTCCACTATAAGGGGGCTCTACGAGCAGTACTTC; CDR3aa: CASYSTIRGLYEQYF
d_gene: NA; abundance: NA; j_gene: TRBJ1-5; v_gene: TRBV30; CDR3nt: TGTGCCTGGAGTCGACAGGATTTTCAGCCCCAGCATTTT; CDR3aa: CAWSRQDFQPQHF
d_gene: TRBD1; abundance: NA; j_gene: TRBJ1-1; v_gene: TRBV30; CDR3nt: TGTGCCTGGACACGGGACAGGGTGACTGAAGCTTTCTTT; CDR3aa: CAWTRDRVTEAFF
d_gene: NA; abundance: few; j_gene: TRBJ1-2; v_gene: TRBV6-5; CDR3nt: TGTGCCAGCAGTTACGCCCCAGGGGCGGATGGCTACACCTTC; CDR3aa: CASSYAPGADGYTF
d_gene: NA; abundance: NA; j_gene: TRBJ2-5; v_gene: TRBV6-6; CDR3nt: TGTGCCAGCAGAACCCCAGGGTCGGAGACCCAGTACTTC; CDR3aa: CASRTPGSETQYF
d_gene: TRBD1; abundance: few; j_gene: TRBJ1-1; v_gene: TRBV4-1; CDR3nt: TGCGCCAGCAGCCAAGTGGGCCTACAGGGGGAGAACACTGAAGCTTTCTTT; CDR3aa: CASSQVGLQGENTEAFF
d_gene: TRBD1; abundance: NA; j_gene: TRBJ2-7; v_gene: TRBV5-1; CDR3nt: TGCGCCAGCAGCTGGACCCGGGACAGGGGTTACGAGCAGTACTTC; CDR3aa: CASSWTRDRGYEQYF
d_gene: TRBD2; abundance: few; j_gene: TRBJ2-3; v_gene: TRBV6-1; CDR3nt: TGTGCCAGCACTGAGAGCCGCGGGGGGACTAGCGGGAGCCGGACAGATACGCAGTATTTT; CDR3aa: CASTESRGGTSGSRTDTQYF
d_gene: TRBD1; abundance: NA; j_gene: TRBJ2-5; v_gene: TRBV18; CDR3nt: TGTGCCAGCTCACCAACAGGGGAAAGAGAGACCCAGTACTTC; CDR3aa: CASSPTGERETQYF
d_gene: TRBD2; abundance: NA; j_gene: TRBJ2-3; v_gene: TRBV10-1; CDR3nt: TGCGCCAGCAGTGAGCCTTCCAGCGGGGGGAGGGCAGATACGCAGTATTTT; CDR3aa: CASSEPSSGGRADTQYF
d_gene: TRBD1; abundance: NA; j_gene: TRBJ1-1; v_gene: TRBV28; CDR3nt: TGTGCCAGCAGTAAACAGGGGTCCGGCACTGAAGCTTTCTTT; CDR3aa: CASSKQGSGTEAFF
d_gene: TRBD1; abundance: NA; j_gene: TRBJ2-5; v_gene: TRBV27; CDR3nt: TGTGCCAGCAGTTCGAGGGACAGGGGTGAGGAGACCCAGTACTTC; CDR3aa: CASSSRDRGEETQYF
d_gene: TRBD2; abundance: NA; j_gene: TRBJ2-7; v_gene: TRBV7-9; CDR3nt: TGTGCCAGCGCCACCTCGGCGGGAGTATTAGAGCAGTACTTC; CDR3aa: CASATSAGVLEQYF